Listed below are T cell receptor beta chains from one sample, sequenced in a study of T-cell reconstitution after alpha-beta-depleted transplantation in children. MiXCR, run by TCRdb on the PCR reads, gives a single entry per CDR3 protein. Of about 540,000 distinct CDR3 sequences in the sample, about 16% were seen once. The sample consisted of PBMCs from the stem cell graft donor, taken from the stem cell graft. Source of these receptors: a human donor who donated a stem cell graft to a child with acute lymphoblastic leukemia. Each CDR3 is given with its conserved first and last residue.

j_gene: TRBJ2-5
v_gene: TRBV4-1
CDR3aa: CASSHRGQADGETQYF

j_gene: TRBJ1-2
v_gene: TRBV5-1
CDR3aa: CASSFTGGTGYTF

j_gene: TRBJ2-1
v_gene: TRBV5-1
CDR3aa: CASVRGNEQFF

j_gene: TRBJ2-1
v_gene: TRBV11-1
CDR3aa: CASSSWTSGYQSSYNEQFF

j_gene: TRBJ2-7
v_gene: TRBV20-1
CDR3aa: CSASSDSGQIPYEQYF

j_gene: TRBJ2-7
v_gene: TRBV20-1
CDR3aa: CSASIAYEQYF

j_gene: TRBJ2-1
v_gene: TRBV20-1
CDR3aa: CSVAPGDGNEQFF

j_gene: TRBJ1-1
v_gene: TRBV28
CDR3aa: CASGRLTGVEAFF

j_gene: TRBJ2-7
v_gene: TRBV5-4
CDR3aa: CASSLVSSGAYEQYF

j_gene: TRBJ2-7
v_gene: TRBV9
CDR3aa: CASSAAAGGIYEQYF